This T cell receptor beta chain was recorded in a study of response to subunit inactivated influenza vaccine. There are many counts of this clonotype. Its specificity is not known. Whole-study results and caveats: Seasonal influenza vaccination, on each occasion, was suggested by the authors to recruit few new T cells.

After removal of 6 bases from V and 7 bases from J, the junction contained 6 bases not matched to a gene. CDR1 is MNHEY, CDR2 SMNVEV, per germline (reference sequence). The length of the CDR3 is 14 residues. TCRdb called the RT-PCR reads again in MiXCR, with one record for every CDR3 protein. This sample carries about 530,000 distinct CDR3 sequences, 12% of them seen once, and the ten largest clones take approximately 10%. The chain employs TRBV27 and TRBJ2-2; 9 bases map to TRBD1. This receptor was taken from a man aged 50 or older who received an inactivated influenza vaccine. The sample here was PBMCs from blood, taken on the day of vaccination. The chain's CDR3 is CASRGQGRIGELFF. As DNA, the CDR3 is TGTGCCAGCAGGGGACAGGGAAGGATCGGGGAGCTGTTTTTT.